This entry lists 21 T cell receptor beta chains sequenced from one sample in a study of PD-L1 blockade in urothelial cancer. Generated by immunoSEQ multiplex PCR, the TCRdb table keeps only in-frame clones and is missing some. Here the sample spans tens of thousands of clones, around 88% being singletons. Time point denoted: pretreatment peripheral blood. This material consisted of PBMCs, taken around atezolizumab (anti-PD-L1) treatment. Every receptor here comes from a woman aged 60-75 years with urothelial cancer.

The gene calls are TRBV5-1 and TRBJ2-7; 9 positions match TRBD1. From germline, CDR1 is SGHRS and CDR2 YFSETQ. V gave up 0 bases and J gave up 6 bases; unmatched junction bases: 10. The CDR3 covers 16 residues. The CDR3, as DNA: TGCGCCAGCAGCTTGGGGGCCGGGACAGGGCGCCGCGAGCAGTACTTC. It is translated as CASSLGAGTGRREQYF.

The CDR3 nucleotides are TGCGCCAGCAGCCAAGGGACAGGGTGGTCCTACGAGCAGTACTTC. It translates to CASSQGTGWSYEQYF. The chain recombines TRBV5-1 with TRBJ2-7; 9 bases align to TRBD1. CDR3 length: 15 amino acids. Germline V gene data show CDR1 as SGHRS and CDR2 as YFSETQ. V trimming: 4 bases; J trimming: 1 base; junction bases outside the gene matches: 6.

The rearrangement links TRBV18 to TRBJ2-7, with TRBD1 matching over 8 bases. Germline trimming cut 4 bases from V and 3 bases from J; bases unmatched to any gene: 2. CDR3 length equals 13 residues. In germline, CDR1 is KGHSH, CDR2 LQKENI. CDR3 DNA sequence: TGTGCCAGCTCACAGGGACAGGACTACGAGCAGTACTTC. Encoded protein: CASSQGQDYEQYF.

The chain employs TRBV21-1 and TRBJ2-4; TRBD1 is the table's D call, not checked against the DNA. TRBV21-1 is labeled a pseudogene. The CDR3 is 17 residues long. This chain's CDR3 is CASSKALSTGGKNIQYF. CDR3 nucleotides: TGTGCCAGCAGCAAAGCGCTTTCCACAGGTGGCAAAAACATTCAGTACTTC.

The J gene is TRBJ2-3, the V gene TRBV10-2; TRBD2 matches at 7 bases. The CDR3 is 16 residues long. V lost 4 bases to trimming and J lost 2 bases; unmatched junction nucleotides: 9. Germline V CDR1 and CDR2: WSHSY, SAAADI. CDR3 nucleotide sequence: TGCGCCAGCAGTGGGATGGAGCGGGACCTCACAGATACGCAGTATTTT. Its protein product is CASSGMERDLTDTQYF.

Note on this clone: The same CDR3 is also encoded by other DNA sequences in this sample. The J gene is TRBJ2-5, the V gene TRBV9, with D maybe TRBD1 (6 bases). CDR3 length: 16 amino acids. Germline V gene data show CDR1 as SGDLS and CDR2 as YYNGEE. Trimming cost V 3 bases and J 5 bases, with 20 bases left between them. CDR3 sequence (DNA): TGTGCCAGCAGCGGTCACGGACAGATTCTCCAGGAGACCCAGTACTTC. Translated, it gives CASSGHGQILQETQYF.

This chain uses TRBV2 with TRBJ1-5; D unresolved. V lost 3 bases and J 3 bases, leaving 9 bases between the germline ends. Germline lookup yields CDR1 SNHLY and CDR2 FYNNEI. This CDR3 is 14 amino acids long. CDR3 loop: CASSEPDFNQPQHF. In DNA, the CDR3 is TGTGCCAGCAGTGAGCCAGATTTCAATCAGCCCCAGCATTTT.

In this sample, this clone turned up a few times. The V and J genes are TRBV7-2 and TRBJ2-7; TRBD2 might be the D (6 bases). CDR3 size: 14 residues. Trimming pared 1 base from V and 7 bases from J, leaving 14 bases between. Germline CDR1 reads SGHTA; CDR2 reads FQGNSA. CDR3 amino acids: CASSLELAFGEQYF. CDR3 DNA sequence: TGTGCCAGCAGCTTAGAACTAGCCTTCGGGGAGCAGTACTTC.

The chain uses TRBV19 and TRBJ1-5; TRBD1 aligns across 7 bases. The CDR3 totals 12 residues. After removal of 8 bases from V and 5 bases from J, the junction contained 3 bases not matched to a gene. Germline V gene sequence: CDR1 LNHDA, CDR2 SQIVND (reference sequence). The CDR3 spells CASGDRDQPQHF. The CDR3 region has the DNA TGTGCCAGTGGGGACAGAGATCAGCCCCAGCATTTT.

The V and J genes are TRBV7-9 and TRBJ2-7; D perhaps matches TRBD2 (7 bases). Between the trimmed V and J ends, which lost 4 bases and 0 bases, there was a span of 13 bases. This CDR3 is built from 15 residues. From germline, CDR1 is SEHNR and CDR2 FQNEAQ (reference sequence). CDR3 loop: CASSSKGGVSYEQYF. CDR3 bases: TGTGCCAGCAGCTCGAAAGGGGGGGTCTCCTACGAGCAGTACTTC. Drawing the rest from reference TRBV7-9 and TRBJ2-7, the complete variable domain is DTGVSQNPRHKITKRGQNVTFRCDPISEHNRLYWYRQTLGQGPEFLTYFQNEAQLEKSRLLSDRFSAERPKGSFSTLEIQRTEQGDSAMYLCASSSKGGVSYEQYFGPGTRLTVT.

V and J are TRBV19 and TRBJ1-5, with D possibly being TRBD1 (5 bases). This CDR3 has 15 amino acids. V was pared by 3 bases and J by 4 bases, with 13 bases between. Germline CDR1 reads LNHDA; CDR2 reads SQIVND (reference sequence). CDR3 nucleotides: TGTGCCAGTAGTATGGTAACAAGGGGTAATCAGCCCCAGCATTTT. This translates into CASSMVTRGNQPQHF.

This chain links TRBV9 with TRBJ1-2; TRBD1 matches at 7 bases. This CDR3 contains 14 residues. CDR1 and CDR2 (germline): SGDLS, YYNGEE. The V and J ends lost 3 bases and 8 bases, in that order; junction bases with no gene match: 10. This CDR3 is CASSAEGAVGGYTF. The CDR3 bases are TGTGCCAGCAGCGCCGAGGGGGCGGTAGGGGGCTACACCTTC. Filled out from reference TRBV9 and TRBJ1-2, the complete variable domain reads DSGVTQTPKHLITATGQRVTLRCSPRSGDLSVYWYQQSLDQGLQFLIQYYNGEERAKGNILERFSAQQFPDLHSELNLSSLELGDSALYFCASSAEGAVGGYTFGSGTRLTVV.

This clone was seen once. The chain is built from TRBV10-3 and TRBJ2-6; TRBD1 matches at 7 bases. This CDR3 comprises 15 residues. With V trimmed by 6 bases and J by 0 bases, 2 bases remained unmatched. Germline lookup yields CDR1 ENHRY and CDR2 SYGVKD. CDR3 sequence: CAISPGGSGANVLTF. CDR3 nucleotides: TGTGCCATCAGCCCAGGGGGCTCTGGGGCCAACGTCCTGACTTTC.

The V and J genes are TRBV27 and TRBJ2-2; no clear D. The CDR3 sequence is 12 residues long. CDR1 MNHEY and CDR2 SMNVEV come from the germline V gene (reference sequence). The V and J ends lost 3 bases and 5 bases respectively, with 4 bases between them. This CDR3 is CASSFLTGELFF. The CDR3 DNA is TGTGCCAGCAGTTTCCTGACCGGGGAGCTGTTTTTT.

The J gene is TRBJ1-1, the V gene TRBV10-3; D possibly corresponds to TRBD1 (5 bases). Germline-derived CDR1 and CDR2 are ENHRY and SYGVKD. V was cut by 10 bases and J by 0 bases, with 12 bases left in between. The CDR3 loop spans 13 amino acids. CDR3 coding DNA: TGTGCCACTCACGGACACTTGAACACTGAAGCTTTCTTT. Its protein product is CATHGHLNTEAFF.

The rearrangement links TRBV27 to TRBJ1-5; 8 bases line up with TRBD1. Trimming removed 5 bases from V and 2 bases from J; junction bases left unmatched: 2. The CDR3 contains 14 residues. CDR1 and CDR2 (germline): MNHEY, SMNVEV (reference sequence). The DNA for the CDR3 is TGTGCCAGCAGTGTGGACAGGGGCAATCAGCCCCAGCATTTT. This encodes CASSVDRGNQPQHF.

The V gene is TRBV11-2, the J gene TRBJ2-3; 9 positions agree with TRBD1. CDR1 is SGHAT, CDR2 FQNNGV, per germline. J gave up 5 bases and V 5 bases, and 5 bases lay outside the gene matches. CDR3 length equals 14 residues. CDR3 sequence: CASSPRTGEDTQYF. The CDR3 bases are TGTGCCAGCAGCCCTCGGACAGGGGAAGATACGCAGTATTTT. Using reference TRBV11-2 and TRBJ2-3 for the parts outside the CDR3, the full variable domain is EAGVAQSPRYKIIEKRQSVAFWCNPISGHATLYWYQQILGQGPKLLIQFQNNGVVDDSQLPKDRFSAERLKGVDSTLKIQPAKLEDSAVYLCASSPRTGEDTQYFGPGTRLTVL.

The chain carries TRBV7-2 and TRBJ2-7; tentative D call: TRBD2 (5 bases). The CDR3 is 12 residues long. Germline loops: CDR1 SGHTA, CDR2 FQGNSA. V lost 0 bases and J lost 6, with 6 bases in between. The CDR3 DNA reads TGTGCCAGCAGCTTAGCCCGGGGCGAGCAGTACTTC. This encodes CASSLARGEQYF.

The V and J genes are TRBV6-8 and TRBJ1-4; D is uncertain. The germline V gene has CDR1 MNHGY and CDR2 SAAAGT. Between the trimmed V and J ends, which lost 6 bases and 4 bases, there was a span of 9 bases. The CDR3 has 13 amino acids. As DNA, the CDR3 is TGTGCCAGCAGCCGGGAGATTAATGAAAAACTGTTTTTT. Translation gives CASSREINEKLFF.

The chain couples TRBV18 to TRBJ2-2; 8 bases match TRBD1. Germline-derived CDR1 and CDR2 are KGHSH and LQKENI. V lost 5 bases and J lost 1; bases outside the gene matches: 0. This CDR3 contains 14 residues. The CDR3 is CASSGQGNTGELFF. The CDR3, as DNA: TGTGCCAGCTCAGGACAGGGGAACACCGGGGAGCTGTTTTTT.

This chain uses TRBV4-3 with TRBJ2-3; 9 bases agree with TRBD2. V was pared by 1 base and J by 4 bases, with 9 bases of the junction left unmatched. There are 17 residues in the CDR3. Germline values: CDR1 LGHNA, CDR2 YSLEER. The CDR3 loop is CASSQGEPGLASDTQYF. In DNA, the CDR3 is TGCGCCAGCAGCCAAGGGGAGCCGGGACTAGCTTCAGATACGCAGTATTTT.